These 18 T cell receptor beta chains were all obtained from the same sample, sequenced in a study of T cell repertoires in cytomegalovirus infection. TCRdb re-derived calls from the reads in MiXCR, one entry per CDR3 protein. This sample carries about a million distinct CDR3 sequences, roughly 30% of them seen once, and the ten largest clones take over 11%. Which antigens these TCRs recognize remains unknown. The material sequenced was cultured CD8+ T cells from PBMCs, taken from culture after CMV antigen stimulation. These receptors were collected from a human donor in good health (CMV status not recorded). Some clones in this sample may be carry-over from other donors' samples.

The chain uses TRBV6-5 and TRBJ2-5, with 7 bases lining up with TRBD1. This CDR3 is 14 amino acids long. Germline V gene sequence: CDR1 MNHEY, CDR2 SVGAGI. After removal of 4 bases from V and 5 bases from J, the junction contained 7 bases not matched to a gene. CDR3 nucleotides: TGTGCCAGCAGTTTACAGGGGAATATGGAGACCCAGTACTTC. As protein: CASSLQGNMETQYF.

The genes are TRBV6-6 and TRBJ1-2; tentatively, D is TRBD1 (6 bases). The V end lost 2 bases, the J end lost 5 bases, and 12 bases lay between the germline ends. Germline values: CDR1 MNHNY, CDR2 SVGAGI (reference sequence). This CDR3 is built from 14 residues. The CDR3 nucleotides are TGTGCCAGCAGTTACGAGACAGGTGCTTATGGCTACACCTTC. Its translation: CASSYETGAYGYTF.

This chain uses TRBV6-2 or TRBV6-3 with TRBJ1-5; TRBD1 agrees at 11 bases. CDR3 length: 15 amino acids. V shed 7 bases and J 7 bases; nucleotides not matched to a gene: 9. Germline values: CDR1 MNHEY, CDR2 SVGEGT. CDR3 region: CASTLGTGGYQPQHF. CDR3 nucleotide sequence: TGTGCCAGCACGCTGGGGACAGGGGGTTACCAGCCCCAGCATTTT.

This rearrangement joins TRBV20-1 to TRBJ2-4, with TRBD2 matching 7 bases. Losses at the gene ends were 6 bases for V and 3 bases for J; bases not matched to a gene: 14. The germline gives CDR1 DFQATT, CDR2 SNEGSKA (reference sequence). The CDR3 has 16 residues. CDR3 sequence: CSAKWLAEPGKNIQYF. The DNA for the CDR3 is TGCAGTGCCAAGTGGCTAGCGGAACCTGGCAAAAACATTCAGTACTTC.

This chain links TRBV28 with TRBJ1-5; TRBD1 matches 10 bases. This CDR3 spans 17 amino acids. After removal of 7 bases from V and 6 bases from J, the junction contained 15 bases not matched to a gene. Looked up from germline, CDR1 is MDHEN and CDR2 is SYDVKM. CDR3 nucleotide sequence: TGTGCCAGCAATTTTTATCCGGGACAGGGGAGAGGTCAGCCCCAGCATTTT. Its protein is CASNFYPGQGRGQPQHF.

This clonotype has more than one count but fewer than ten. J is TRBJ1-6 and V is TRBV27; D is undetermined. The germline V and J ends were trimmed by 2 bases and 11 bases, with 19 bases remaining between them. Germline V gives CDR1 MNHEY, CDR2 SMNVEV (reference sequence). This CDR3 region has 16 residues. CDR3 in DNA: TGTGCCAGCAGTTTAAGCTACAGTTACCGGTTTACACCCCTCCACTTT. The encoded protein is CASSLSYSYRFTPLHF.

The chain is built from TRBV7-6 and TRBJ2-3; D is uncertain. Trimming pared 6 bases from V and 5 bases from J, leaving 15 bases between. The CDR3 length is 14 residues. Germline CDR1 SGHVS, CDR2 FNYEAQ. The CDR3 sequence: CASSSRYSEDTQYF. The CDR3 region has the DNA TGTGCCAGCAGTTCCCGATACAGTGAAGATACGCAGTATTTT.

The chain combines TRBV10-2 with TRBJ1-5; possibly TRBD1 for D (5 bases). The germline gives CDR1 WSHSY, CDR2 SAAADI. CDR3 length equals 14 residues. V lost 3 bases, J lost 4 bases, and 10 bases lay in between. The CDR3 region is CASSDSGTNQPQHF. CDR3 nucleotides: TGCGCCAGCAGTGATTCAGGGACTAATCAGCCCCAGCATTTT.

This clonotype was detected many times. The V and J genes are TRBV7-2 and TRBJ2-7; a weak D match, TRBD1 (6 bases). The CDR3 runs 13 residues. Germline CDR1 and CDR2: SGHTA and FQGNSA. The V end was cut by 3 bases, the J end by 3 bases, with 9 bases between. This chain's CDR3 is CASSFSGDYEQYF. The CDR3 nucleotides read TGTGCCAGCAGCTTTTCAGGGGACTACGAGCAGTACTTC. The full variable domain, completed using reference TRBV7-2 and TRBJ2-7, is GAGVSQSPSNKVTEKGKDVELRCDPISGHTALYWYRQSLGQGLEFLIYFQGNSAPDKSGLPSDRFSAERTGGSVSTLTIQRTQQEDSAVYLCASSFSGDYEQYFGPGTRLTVT.

J is TRBJ1-1 and V is TRBV6-8; TRBD1 matches at 7 bases. The junction had 9 bases not matched to a gene; V was cut back by 10 bases and J by 4 bases. The CDR3 has 13 residues. Germline V gene sequence: CDR1 MNHGY, CDR2 SAAAGT. In nucleotides, the CDR3 is TGTGCCAACAGAGATGGGACAGCCACTGAAGCTTTCTTT. Amino acid sequence: CANRDGTATEAFF.

This clonotype was recorded many times. V is TRBV7-2 and J is TRBJ2-3; 7 nucleotides match TRBD2. V lost 4 bases to trimming and J lost 3 bases; unmatched junction nucleotides: 7. Germline V gene sequence: CDR1 SGHTA, CDR2 FQGNSA. This CDR3 has 15 residues. The chain's CDR3 is CASSYLGGSTDTQYF. The CDR3, as DNA: TGTGCCAGCAGCTATCTCGGGGGGAGTACAGATACGCAGTATTTT.

The CDR3 sequence: CASSPGTPVYNEQFF. As DNA, the CDR3 is TGTGCCAGTAGTCCCGGGACACCCGTATACAATGAGCAGTTCTTC. V usage is TRBV19 and J usage is TRBJ2-1; possible D gene TRBD1, 6 bases. The V end lost 5 bases, the J end lost 4 bases, and 15 bases lay between the germline ends. The CDR3 is made up of 15 amino acids. From germline, CDR1 is LNHDA and CDR2 SQIVND (reference sequence).

This clonotype was found a few times. V is TRBV7-2 and J is TRBJ1-4; D may be TRBD1 (5 bases). Per the germline V gene, CDR1 is SGHTA and CDR2 is FQGNSA. This CDR3 is 14 amino acids long. V was clipped by 2 bases and J by 8 bases, with 12 bases between them. CDR3 sequence reads: CASSLKGSREKLFF. The CDR3 DNA is TGTGCCAGCAGCTTAAAGGGGAGTCGGGAAAAACTGTTTTTT.

The rearrangement uses TRBV5-4 and TRBJ1-1; D is possibly TRBD1 (5 bases). Trimming cost V 6 bases and J 6 bases, with 12 bases left between them. The CDR3 runs to 12 residues. The V gene's germline CDR1 is SGHNT and CDR2 YYREEE (reference sequence). The CDR3, as DNA: TGTGCCAGCACCACGTGGGGGTCTGAAGCTTTCTTT. This translates into CASTTWGSEAFF.

The chain recombines TRBV28 with TRBJ2-7, with 7 bases aligning to TRBD2. V lost 5 bases, J lost 6 bases, and 10 bases stayed unmatched. The CDR3 extends over 14 amino acids. Looked up from germline, CDR1 is MDHEN and CDR2 is SYDVKM. CDR3 sequence reads: CASSLRLGGIEQYV. CDR3 sequence (DNA): TGTGCCAGCAGTCTCCGCCTGGGAGGGATCGAGCAGTACGTC.

This clonotype came up a few times. V gene TRBV6-8 combines with J gene TRBJ1-5, with TRBD1 matching over 8 bases. The germline gives CDR1 MNHGY, CDR2 SAAAGT. J was trimmed by 0 bases and V by 10 bases; bases with no gene match: 5. The CDR3 sequence is 14 residues long. The chain's CDR3 is CATGTGYSNQPQHF. In DNA, the CDR3 is TGTGCCACCGGGACAGGTTATAGCAATCAGCCCCAGCATTTT.

The rearrangement uses TRBV7-9 and TRBJ2-5, with D hard to call. V lost 5 bases and J 3 bases, leaving 16 bases between the germline ends. The CDR3 covers 15 residues. The germline V gene encodes CDR1 SEHNR and CDR2 FQNEAQ (reference sequence). This CDR3 is CASSPLEKREETQYF. The CDR3 bases are TGTGCCAGCAGCCCCCTAGAAAAGAGAGAAGAGACCCAGTACTTC.

This clonotype occurred a few times. This CDR3 is CASSWTTGAHTGELFF. The CDR3 DNA reads as TGCGCCAGCAGCTGGACAACAGGGGCCCACACCGGGGAGCTGTTTTTT. The chain combines TRBV5-1 with TRBJ2-2; 7 nucleotides line up with TRBD1. The germline CDR1 and CDR2 sequences are SGHRS and YFSETQ. The CDR3 consists of 16 residues. The V and J ends lost 3 bases and 3 bases, in that order; junction bases with no gene match: 8. The full variable domain, rest sourced from reference TRBV5-1 and TRBJ2-2, is KAGVTQTPRYLIKTRGQQVTLSCSPISGHRSVSWYQQTPGQGLQFLFEYFSETQRNKGNFPGRFSGRQFSNSRSEMNVSTLELGDSALYLCASSWTTGAHTGELFFGEGSRLTVL.